Listed below are T cell receptor beta chains from one sample, sequenced in a study of chemoradiotherapy in HPV16-positive cancers. The protocol was immunoSEQ multiplex PCR, while the TCRdb copy is restricted to in-frame clones and leaves out a portion. The table includes under 6,500 clones, around 83% detected once. The sequencing used tumor tissue, collected from a patient who underwent chemoradiotherapy. The receptor source for this set is a human donor with HPV-associated anogenital cancer. The CDR3 runs from the conserved cysteine through the conserved F or W. The order of the fields is clone size, J gene, D gene, V gene, CDR3 length, CDR3 DNA, CDR3 protein. A D gene is named only where the DNA matches it firmly. The listing skips clone size in some rows; elsewhere it reads once, few, many or a size class.

clone_size: .
j_call: TRBJ1-1
d_call: .
v_call: TRBV19
cdr3_length: 13
cdr3_nt: TGTGCCAGTAACCCCAGGGGTTTCACTGAAGCTTTCTTT
cdr3_aa: CASNPRGFTEAFF

clone_size: .
j_call: TRBJ2-1
d_call: TRBD2
v_call: TRBV7-8
cdr3_length: 17
cdr3_nt: TGTGCCAGCAGCCCAGCCCGGGGGGAGCCCTCCTACAATGAGCAGTTCTTC
cdr3_aa: CASSPARGEPSYNEQFF

clone_size: .
j_call: TRBJ2-7
d_call: .
v_call: TRBV5-1
cdr3_length: 16
cdr3_nt: TGCGCCAGCAGCTTGCTTTCTTGGACCGTTTCAAACGAGCAGTACTTC
cdr3_aa: CASSLLSWTVSNEQYF

clone_size: .
j_call: TRBJ2-5
d_call: TRBD2
v_call: TRBV27
cdr3_length: 15
cdr3_nt: TGTGCCAGCAGTTTATCGAGCGGGAGCGGAGAGACCCAGTACTTC
cdr3_aa: CASSLSSGSGETQYF

clone_size: .
j_call: TRBJ1-1
d_call: TRBD1
v_call: TRBV7-8
cdr3_length: 15
cdr3_nt: TGTGCCAGCAACGTAGACAGGGAGGGGAACACTGAAGCTTTCTTT
cdr3_aa: CASNVDREGNTEAFF

clone_size: .
j_call: TRBJ1-2
d_call: TRBD1
v_call: TRBV7-9
cdr3_length: 11
cdr3_nt: TGTGCCAGCAGCAGACAGGGTGGCTACACCTTC
cdr3_aa: CASSRQGGYTF

clone_size: .
j_call: TRBJ2-3
d_call: TRBD2
v_call: TRBV12-5
cdr3_length: 16
cdr3_nt: TGTGCTAGTGGTTTGTTTTCTAGCGGGGGGACGGATACGCAGTATTTT
cdr3_aa: CASGLFSSGGTDTQYF

clone_size: once
j_call: TRBJ1-3
d_call: .
v_call: TRBV2
cdr3_length: 16
cdr3_nt: TGTGCCAGCAGTGAGGTGAACCCGAGCTCTGGAAACACCATATATTTT
cdr3_aa: CASSEVNPSSGNTIYF

clone_size: .
j_call: TRBJ2-1
d_call: .
v_call: TRBV11-2
cdr3_length: 11
cdr3_nt: TGTGCCAGCAGCTTACTCAATGAGCAGTTCTTC
cdr3_aa: CASSLLNEQFF

clone_size: .
j_call: TRBJ2-7
d_call: .
v_call: TRBV11-2
cdr3_length: 14
cdr3_nt: TGTGCCAGCAGCTTAGAGCCCACAAACTACGAGCAGTACTTC
cdr3_aa: CASSLEPTNYEQYF

clone_size: .
j_call: TRBJ1-2
d_call: .
v_call: TRBV6-6
cdr3_length: 14
cdr3_nt: TGTGCCAGCAGTCACCGGACGGAGGGCTATGGCTACACCTTC
cdr3_aa: CASSHRTEGYGYTF

clone_size: .
j_call: TRBJ2-7
d_call: TRBD1
v_call: TRBV28
cdr3_length: 14
cdr3_nt: TGTGCCAGCAGTCAAACAGGGGTTCCCCACGAGCAGTACTTC
cdr3_aa: CASSQTGVPHEQYF

clone_size: .
j_call: TRBJ2-7
d_call: TRBD2
v_call: TRBV19
cdr3_length: 14
cdr3_nt: TGTGCCAGTAGTATAGTAGCGGGATTCTACGAGCAGTACTTC
cdr3_aa: CASSIVAGFYEQYF

clone_size: .
j_call: TRBJ1-2
d_call: TRBD1
v_call: TRBV6-1
cdr3_length: 15
cdr3_nt: TGTGCCAGCAGTAACCGGGACAGGGTGAGGGGCGGCTACACCTTC
cdr3_aa: CASSNRDRVRGGYTF

clone_size: .
j_call: TRBJ1-2
d_call: .
v_call: TRBV6-1
cdr3_length: 14
cdr3_nt: TGTGCCAGCAGTGAGCAGGGAAAGGACTATGGCTACACCTTC
cdr3_aa: CASSEQGKDYGYTF

clone_size: .
j_call: TRBJ2-7
d_call: TRBD2
v_call: TRBV19
cdr3_length: 15
cdr3_nt: TGTGCCAGTAGTACCGGACTAGCGCGGACTACCGAGCAGTACTTC
cdr3_aa: CASSTGLARTTEQYF

clone_size: few
j_call: TRBJ2-1
d_call: .
v_call: TRBV12-5
cdr3_length: 15
cdr3_nt: TGTGCTAGTGGTTTGCACAGGGTGGATTACAATGAGCAGTTCTTC
cdr3_aa: CASGLHRVDYNEQFF

clone_size: .
j_call: TRBJ2-7
d_call: .
v_call: TRBV6-6
cdr3_length: 12
cdr3_nt: TGTGCCAGCAGGGAAAACTCCTACGAGCAGTACTTC
cdr3_aa: CASRENSYEQYF

clone_size: .
j_call: TRBJ1-2
d_call: TRBD1
v_call: TRBV19
cdr3_length: 17
cdr3_nt: TGTGCCAGTAGTATAATCTCCGGGACAGGGGGAAACTATGGCTACACCTTC
cdr3_aa: CASSIISGTGGNYGYTF

clone_size: .
j_call: TRBJ1-3
d_call: .
v_call: TRBV30
cdr3_length: 13
cdr3_nt: TGTGCCTGGAGCCGTCTGGGTGGAAACACCATATATTTT
cdr3_aa: CAWSRLGGNTIYF

clone_size: few
j_call: TRBJ1-4
d_call: .
v_call: TRBV6-6
cdr3_length: 13
cdr3_nt: TGTGCCAGCAGTCGAAGCCAAGATGAAAAACTGTTTTTT
cdr3_aa: CASSRSQDEKLFF

clone_size: once
j_call: TRBJ2-7
d_call: .
v_call: TRBV18
cdr3_length: 14
cdr3_nt: TGTGCCAGCTCACCACCGAGGCCGCTCGACGAGCAGTACTTC
cdr3_aa: CASSPPRPLDEQYF

clone_size: .
j_call: TRBJ2-7
d_call: .
v_call: TRBV5-1
cdr3_length: 14
cdr3_nt: TGCGCCAGCAGCTTCAGGGGATTAGGGTGGGAGCAGTACTTC
cdr3_aa: CASSFRGLGWEQYF

clone_size: .
j_call: TRBJ1-4
d_call: .
v_call: TRBV29-1
cdr3_length: 14
cdr3_nt: TGCAGCGTTGAAGAGGGGGGGGCTGGTGAAAAACTGTTTTTT
cdr3_aa: CSVEEGGAGEKLFF

clone_size: .
j_call: TRBJ1-1
d_call: TRBD1
v_call: TRBV5-1
cdr3_length: 15
cdr3_nt: TGCGCCAGCAGCTCGACACAGGGGGGAGGCACTGAAGCTTTCTTT
cdr3_aa: CASSSTQGGGTEAFF

clone_size: .
j_call: TRBJ2-3
d_call: .
v_call: TRBV6-1
cdr3_length: 12
cdr3_nt: TGTGCCAGCGGGGGGGCCACAGATACGCAGTATTTT
cdr3_aa: CASGGATDTQYF

clone_size: few
j_call: TRBJ2-7
d_call: TRBD1
v_call: TRBV6-1
cdr3_length: 15
cdr3_nt: TGTGCCAGCAGTGACCCCCTGGGACAGGGGCGAGAGCAGTACTTC
cdr3_aa: CASSDPLGQGREQYF

clone_size: .
j_call: TRBJ1-1
d_call: .
v_call: TRBV29-1
cdr3_length: 13
cdr3_nt: TGCAGCGTTGAGGGGAGAGGAACCACTGAAGCTTTCTTT
cdr3_aa: CSVEGRGTTEAFF

clone_size: .
j_call: TRBJ2-3
d_call: TRBD2
v_call: TRBV30
cdr3_length: 16
cdr3_nt: TGTGCCCGAGGGCGCGCAAGCGGGGGGGGTGGAGATACGCAGTATTTT
cdr3_aa: CARGRASGGGGDTQYF

clone_size: once
j_call: TRBJ2-3
d_call: .
v_call: TRBV18
cdr3_length: 13
cdr3_nt: TGTGCCAGCTCACCAGTTTTGGCTAGCCCGCAGTATTTT
cdr3_aa: CASSPVLASPQYF

clone_size: .
j_call: TRBJ2-1
d_call: .
v_call: TRBV5-6
cdr3_length: 15
cdr3_nt: TGTGCCAGCAGCTTGAGGCGGAACTCCTACAATGAGCAGTTCTTC
cdr3_aa: CASSLRRNSYNEQFF

clone_size: .
j_call: TRBJ2-3
d_call: .
v_call: TRBV6-4
cdr3_length: 15
cdr3_nt: TGTGCCAGCAGTGACGAGGACACGAGCATGGATACGCAGTATTTT
cdr3_aa: CASSDEDTSMDTQYF

clone_size: .
j_call: TRBJ2-5
d_call: TRBD2
v_call: TRBV18
cdr3_length: 14
cdr3_nt: TGTGCCAGCTCACCTACTAGCGGGCAAGAGACCCAGTACTTC
cdr3_aa: CASSPTSGQETQYF

clone_size: .
j_call: TRBJ2-5
d_call: TRBD2
v_call: TRBV2
cdr3_length: 14
cdr3_nt: TGTGCCAGCACTAGCGGGGGGTACCAAGAGACCCAGTACTTC
cdr3_aa: CASTSGGYQETQYF

clone_size: .
j_call: TRBJ1-1
d_call: .
v_call: TRBV28
cdr3_length: 13
cdr3_nt: TGTGCCAGCAGTCCCCCAGAGAACACTGAAGCTTTCTTT
cdr3_aa: CASSPPENTEAFF

clone_size: .
j_call: TRBJ1-5
d_call: TRBD1
v_call: TRBV10-1
cdr3_length: 13
cdr3_nt: TGCGCCAGCAGGACAGGGCGAAGTCAGCCCCAGCATTTT
cdr3_aa: CASRTGRSQPQHF

clone_size: .
j_call: TRBJ1-5
d_call: .
v_call: TRBV28
cdr3_length: 15
cdr3_nt: TGTGCCAGCAGTGGAACAGGATATAGCAATCAGCCCCAGCATTTT
cdr3_aa: CASSGTGYSNQPQHF

clone_size: .
j_call: TRBJ1-5
d_call: .
v_call: TRBV28
cdr3_length: 14
cdr3_nt: TGTGCCAGCAGTTCGGGGACAAGGAATCAGCCCCAGCATTTT
cdr3_aa: CASSSGTRNQPQHF

clone_size: .
j_call: TRBJ2-2
d_call: .
v_call: TRBV5-1
cdr3_length: 12
cdr3_nt: TGCGCCAGCAGGTGGAGTGCCGGGGAGCTGTTTTTT
cdr3_aa: CASRWSAGELFF

clone_size: .
j_call: TRBJ2-7
d_call: TRBD1
v_call: TRBV10-3
cdr3_length: 15
cdr3_nt: TGTGCCACCCAAAAAGCGGGACAGGGGTTAGGCGAGCAGTACTTC
cdr3_aa: CATQKAGQGLGEQYF

clone_size: .
j_call: TRBJ1-6
d_call: .
v_call: TRBV5-1
cdr3_length: 15
cdr3_nt: TGCGCCAGCAGCCCTTTAGACTCCTATAATTCACCCCTCCACTTT
cdr3_aa: CASSPLDSYNSPLHF

clone_size: once
j_call: TRBJ2-3
d_call: .
v_call: TRBV28
cdr3_length: 16
cdr3_nt: TGTGCCAGCAAATCCCCGGGAGCTAGTAGCACAGATACGCAGTATTTT
cdr3_aa: CASKSPGASSTDTQYF

clone_size: .
j_call: TRBJ2-2
d_call: TRBD2
v_call: TRBV29-1
cdr3_length: 15
cdr3_nt: TGCAGCGTTGTCGTAGCGGGGGTGAACACCGGGGAGCTGTTTTTT
cdr3_aa: CSVVVAGVNTGELFF

clone_size: once
j_call: TRBJ2-6
d_call: TRBD1
v_call: TRBV6-6
cdr3_length: 16
cdr3_nt: TGTGCCAGCACCGGGACAGGGGGCTCTGGGGCCAACGTCCTGACTTTC
cdr3_aa: CASTGTGGSGANVLTF

clone_size: .
j_call: TRBJ2-1
d_call: TRBD2
v_call: TRBV5-6
cdr3_length: 15
cdr3_nt: TGTGCCAGCAGCCCTACGGGACTAGCGTCGAGTGAGCAGTTCTTC
cdr3_aa: CASSPTGLASSEQFF

clone_size: .
j_call: TRBJ2-7
d_call: .
v_call: TRBV9
cdr3_length: 14
cdr3_nt: TGTGCCAGCAGCGTAGGGAGCGGTCCCTACGAGCAGTACTTC
cdr3_aa: CASSVGSGPYEQYF

clone_size: .
j_call: TRBJ1-1
d_call: .
v_call: TRBV27
cdr3_length: 13
cdr3_nt: TGTGCCAGCAGCCAACAGGGACGAACTGAAGCTTTCTTT
cdr3_aa: CASSQQGRTEAFF

clone_size: .
j_call: TRBJ1-4
d_call: .
v_call: TRBV2
cdr3_length: 14
cdr3_nt: TGTGCCAGCAGTAACACAGGATCTCGGGAAAAACTGTTTTTT
cdr3_aa: CASSNTGSREKLFF

clone_size: .
j_call: TRBJ2-1
d_call: TRBD2
v_call: TRBV27
cdr3_length: 16
cdr3_nt: TGTGCCAGCACCCGGGGGGGCGGGAGGCCCCTCAATGAGCAGTTCTTC
cdr3_aa: CASTRGGGRPLNEQFF

clone_size: .
j_call: TRBJ2-3
d_call: TRBD2
v_call: TRBV19
cdr3_length: 15
cdr3_nt: TGTGCCAGTAGCGCTCGGGGAGGGGTCAAAGATACGCAGTATTTT
cdr3_aa: CASSARGGVKDTQYF

clone_size: few
j_call: TRBJ1-6
d_call: .
v_call: TRBV19
cdr3_length: 15
cdr3_nt: TGTGCCAGTACCCGGGGGGACATCGATAATTCACCCCTCCACTTT
cdr3_aa: CASTRGDIDNSPLHF

clone_size: .
j_call: TRBJ1-2
d_call: .
v_call: TRBV6-5
cdr3_length: 14
cdr3_nt: TGTGCCAGCAGTCCACCGACCGGAGGCGGGGGCTACACCTTC
cdr3_aa: CASSPPTGGGGYTF

clone_size: .
j_call: TRBJ1-4
d_call: TRBD1
v_call: TRBV5-1
cdr3_length: 14
cdr3_nt: TGCGCCAGCAGTCCGGACAGGGAGGGTGAAAAACTGTTTTTT
cdr3_aa: CASSPDREGEKLFF

clone_size: .
j_call: TRBJ1-5
d_call: .
v_call: TRBV9
cdr3_length: 15
cdr3_nt: TGTGCCAGCAGCGTAGATTCGTATAGCAATCAGCCCCAGCATTTT
cdr3_aa: CASSVDSYSNQPQHF

clone_size: .
j_call: TRBJ2-3
d_call: .
v_call: TRBV29-1
cdr3_length: 12
cdr3_nt: TGCAGCGTCTTTACAGGAAGAGATACGCAGTATTTT
cdr3_aa: CSVFTGRDTQYF

clone_size: .
j_call: TRBJ1-2
d_call: .
v_call: TRBV11-3
cdr3_length: 15
cdr3_nt: TGTGCCAGTGGTGGGGGCGCAGCAGCTAACTATGGCTACACCTTC
cdr3_aa: CASGGGAAANYGYTF

clone_size: .
j_call: TRBJ2-2
d_call: TRBD1
v_call: TRBV9
cdr3_length: 15
cdr3_nt: TGTGCCAGCAGCGTTCGGACAGGGGGCTACGGGGAGCTGTTTTTT
cdr3_aa: CASSVRTGGYGELFF

clone_size: .
j_call: TRBJ1-1
d_call: .
v_call: TRBV29-1
cdr3_length: 13
cdr3_nt: TGCAGCGTTGAGGGCAGGGCAACCACTGAAGCTTTCTTT
cdr3_aa: CSVEGRATTEAFF